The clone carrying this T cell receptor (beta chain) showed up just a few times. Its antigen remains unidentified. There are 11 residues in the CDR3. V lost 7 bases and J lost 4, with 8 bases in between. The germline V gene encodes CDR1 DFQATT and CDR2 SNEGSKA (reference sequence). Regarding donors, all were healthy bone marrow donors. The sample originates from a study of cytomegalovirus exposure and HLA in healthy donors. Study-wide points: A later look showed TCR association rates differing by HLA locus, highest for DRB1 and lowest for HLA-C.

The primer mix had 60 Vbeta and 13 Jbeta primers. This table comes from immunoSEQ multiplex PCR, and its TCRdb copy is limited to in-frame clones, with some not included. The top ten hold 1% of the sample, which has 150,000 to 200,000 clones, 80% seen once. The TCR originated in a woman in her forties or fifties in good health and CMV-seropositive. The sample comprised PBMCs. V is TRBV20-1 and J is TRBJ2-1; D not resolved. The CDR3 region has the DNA TGCAGTGGCACCAGTTACAATGAGCAGTTCTTC. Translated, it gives CSGTSYNEQFF.